This section outlines one TCR beta chain sequence together with its context. Its target is not known. CDR3 length: 15 amino acids. The germline V gene encodes CDR1 MNHNS and CDR2 SASEGT. Trimming left V 5 bases short and J 1 base short, with 14 bases between. This was the immunoSEQ version 4 assay in survey mode. Generated by immunoSEQ multiplex PCR, the TCRdb table keeps only in-frame clones and is missing some. Of approximately 39,000 clones listed, approximately 85% are singletons. The sample originates from a study of persistence of HIV-infected CD4 T cells. Study-level information: CD4+ T cells responding to CMV or HIV-1 Gag were isolated. Blood samples, up to about 200 mL, came from multiple time points, except a couple of leukapheresis donors sampled once.

Study conclusions and caveats: Degenerate expanded CDR3beta sequences were enriched among CMV- and Gag-responding cells.

The stimulus was an HIV-1 Gag 15-mer peptide pool, about 1 ug/peptide/mL. CD40L/CD69 double-negative CD45RO-high memory CD4+ T cells were collected. CD4+ T cell counts exceeded 400 cells/uL; CMV serology was positive. This clonotype was obtained from an adult with HIV. The donor label of this sample is uncertain. This chain links TRBV6-1 with TRBJ1-1, with D possibly being TRBD1 (6 bases). The input for sequencing was cultured CD4+ T cells from PBMCs, taken from a patient who received antiretroviral therapy. The CDR3 loop is CASSRGTVQNTEAFF. CDR3 in DNA: TGTGCCAGCAGTAGGGGGACGGTACAGAACACTGAAGCTTTCTTT.